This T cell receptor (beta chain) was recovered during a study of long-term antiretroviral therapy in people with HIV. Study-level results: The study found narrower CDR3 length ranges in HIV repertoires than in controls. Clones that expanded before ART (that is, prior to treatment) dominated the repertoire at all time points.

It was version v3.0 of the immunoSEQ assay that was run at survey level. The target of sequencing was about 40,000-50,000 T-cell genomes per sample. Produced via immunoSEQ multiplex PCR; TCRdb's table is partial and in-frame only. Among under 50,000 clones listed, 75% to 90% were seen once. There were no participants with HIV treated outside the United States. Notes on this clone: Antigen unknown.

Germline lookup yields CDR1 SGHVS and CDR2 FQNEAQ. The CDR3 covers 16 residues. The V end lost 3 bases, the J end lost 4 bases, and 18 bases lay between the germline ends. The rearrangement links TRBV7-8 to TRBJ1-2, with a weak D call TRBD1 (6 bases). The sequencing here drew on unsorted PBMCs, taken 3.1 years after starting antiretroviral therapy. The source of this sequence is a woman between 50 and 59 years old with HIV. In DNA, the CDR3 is TGTGCCAGCAGCTTCCGACAGGTTATTGGAGCCTATGGCTACACCTTC. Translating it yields CASSFRQVIGAYGYTF.